The clone carrying this TCR beta chain was recorded at least ten times. V gave up 6 bases and J gave up 3 bases, with 9 bases separating them. Germline assignment: CDR1 DFQATT and CDR2 SNEGSKA (reference sequence). CDR3 length equals 12 residues. Preparation of the TCRbeta library used unique molecular identifiers. A single record per CDR3 protein comes from TCRdb applying MiXCR to the PCR reads. The table records some 180,000 distinct CDR3 sequences, approximately 7% of them present only once. This specimen belongs to a study of T-cell reconstitution after alpha-beta-depleted transplantation in children.

The sequence came from a boy aged 2 to 9 with acute lymphoblastic leukemia, due to receive a stem cell transplant. This chain uses TRBV20-1 with TRBJ1-3; D is ambiguous. This specimen consisted of PBMCs, obtained before TCRalphabeta/CD19-depleted stem cell transplant. The CDR3 coding sequence is TGCAGTGCAAAGGGTCTTGGAAACACCATATATTTT. Encoded protein: CSAKGLGNTIYF.